This paragraph covers one TCR beta chain sequence. A much larger clone differs from this one at a single base, so this may be a read error. This entry is derived from a study of regulatory T cells in long-lasting Graves disease. Germline assignment: CDR1 DFQATT and CDR2 SNEGSKA (reference sequence). CDR3 length: 14 amino acids. Time point in this sample: newly diagnosed GD, antithyroid drugs for less than 3 months. RNA isolated from PBMCs was used to make the TCR library. The TCR beta library used iRepertoire HTBI primers with Arm-PCR amplification of CDR3. From the multiplex PCR reads, TCRdb called clonotypes with MiXCR, one entry per CDR3 protein. The sample has hundreds of thousands of distinct CDR3 sequences, about a sixth seen once. The same sample was also used in a study of T cells in Graves' hyperthyroidism and ophthalmopathy.

Material: peripheral blood mononuclear cells (PBMCs), obtained at new diagnosis, from a patient treated with antithyroid drugs. The origin of this receptor is a young woman with Graves disease. This sequence joins TRBV20-1 and TRBJ2-2; D is undetermined. CDR3 region: CSASRAPNTRELFF. As DNA, the CDR3 is TGCAGTGCTAGCAGAGCGCCGAACACCCGGGAGCTGTTTTTT.